This T cell receptor (beta chain) came from a study of shared clonotypes between healthy human individuals. The wider study: Each donor contributed plates that comprised three CD4 naive, three CD4 memory, two CD8 naive and one CD8 memory. General study findings and limits: Genetic and exposure-history diversity was limited by the few donors. The authors sampled blood alone, and tissue repertoires likely differ.

Sequencing was performed with immunoSEQ multiplex PCR; in TCRdb, only in-frame clones are kept and a portion is missing. The data show some 2 million clones, 85% to 95% seen once. V dropped 4 bases and J dropped 6 bases, with 20 bases sitting between them. The CDR3 covers 15 residues. Per the germline V gene, CDR1 is SGDLS and CDR2 is YYNGEE. A remark on this clone: Its antigen remains unknown.

The specimen was naive CD4+ T cells sorted from blood. Subset reported: CD45RA+ positively selected. V and J are TRBV9 and TRBJ2-7; D is perhaps TRBD1 (8 bases). This clonotype was obtained from a man between 18 and 29 years old in good health. The CDR3 sequence is CASSPTDREGSEQYF. In nucleotides, the CDR3 is TGTGCCAGCAGCCCAACGGACAGGGAGGGGAGCGAGCAGTACTTC.